This entry lists 20 T cell receptor beta chains sequenced from one sample in a study of blood T cell repertoires in COVID-19. Here immunoSEQ multiplex PCR was the method, and the copy in TCRdb shows in-frame clones only, minus some. The profile shows roughly 70,000 clones, around 80% of them singletons. The sequenced sample was peripheral blood. The origin of the receptors is a human donor in a cohort sampled during active COVID-19.

The CDR3 coding sequence is TGCAGCGTTTTACAGGGGAGGCGCACTGAAGCTTTCTTT. Translating gives CSVLQGRRTEAFF. The chain uses TRBV29-1 and TRBJ1-1, with 7 bases lining up with TRBD1. With 5 bases clipped from V and 4 bases from J, the junction kept 7 bases outside the gene matches. This CDR3 has 13 amino acids. Germline CDR1 is SQVTM and CDR2 is ANQGSEA.

The V gene is TRBV7-2, the J gene TRBJ2-7; D is unresolved. Germline values: CDR1 SGHTA, CDR2 FQGNSA. The germline V and J ends were trimmed by 1 base and 1 base, with 8 bases remaining between them. The CDR3 spans 14 residues. Here the CDR3 reads CASSLGDISYEQYF. The DNA of the CDR3 is TGTGCCAGCAGCTTAGGCGACATATCCTACGAGCAGTACTTC.

V usage is TRBV30 and J usage is TRBJ1-6; 8 bases align to TRBD1. This CDR3 comprises 14 residues. The junction had 5 bases not matched to a gene; V was cut back by 3 bases and J by 7 bases. From germline, CDR1 is GTSNPN and CDR2 SVGIG (reference sequence). This chain's CDR3 is CAWSTGQGNSPLHF. The DNA for the CDR3 is TGTGCCTGGAGCACCGGACAGGGCAATTCACCCCTCCACTTT.

The sample holds a few counts of this clone. This rearrangement joins TRBV28 to TRBJ2-2, with TRBD1 matching over 9 bases. The CDR3 has 14 residues. V lost 6 bases, J lost 4 bases, and 3 bases stayed unmatched. The germline gives CDR1 MDHEN, CDR2 SYDVKM. CDR3 sequence: CASRDRGPTGELFF. In DNA form, the CDR3 reads TGTGCCAGCAGGGACAGGGGCCCCACCGGGGAGCTGTTTTTT.

This clone has just one count. This chain uses TRBV25-1 with TRBJ1-6, with 8 bases fitting TRBD1. This CDR3 comprises 15 residues. The ends lost 8 bases at V and 6 bases at J; junction bases unmatched: 9. Germline values: CDR1 MGHDK, CDR2 SYGVNS. CDR3 DNA sequence: TGTGCCAGCCGATTGACGACAGGGGCTAATTCACCCCTCCACTTT. Amino acid sequence: CASRLTTGANSPLHF.

The CDR3 region is CASRQVSTDTQYF. In nucleotides, the CDR3 is TGTGCCAGCCGACAGGTTAGCACAGATACGCAGTATTTT. This chain uses TRBV19 with TRBJ2-3; D is perhaps TRBD1 (6 bases). This CDR3 is 13 amino acids long. Germline V lookup: CDR1 LNHDA, CDR2 SQIVND (reference sequence). V lost 9 bases and J lost 0, with 10 bases in between.

The chain recombines TRBV23-1 with TRBJ2-1, with TRBD2 as a possible D gene (6 bases). TRBV23-1 counts as an open reading frame of uncertain function. The CDR3 is 15 amino acids. Deletions cut 8 bases from V and 4 bases from J, with 18 bases between. The CDR3 protein is CASPQGVAVYNEQFF. The CDR3 DNA reads as TGCGCCAGCCCCCAGGGAGTAGCGGTATACAATGAGCAGTTCTTC.

The chain uses TRBV4-3 and TRBJ2-7; the match to TRBD2 covers 12 bases. J gave up 5 bases and V 3 bases, and 5 bases lay outside the gene matches. This CDR3 comprises 15 residues. CDR1 and CDR2 (germline): LGHNA, YSLEER. The CDR3 is CASSQLTSGSHEQYF. The CDR3, as DNA: TGCGCCAGCAGCCAGTTGACTAGCGGGAGTCACGAGCAGTACTTC.

This clone has a single count. The chain recombines TRBV7-2 with TRBJ2-1, with TRBD2 identical over 7 bases. The CDR3 has 18 residues. Unmatched junction bases numbered 14, after V lost 5 bases and J lost 1 base. The germline gives CDR1 SGHTA, CDR2 FQGNSA. The CDR3 is CASSARGIGLGSYNEQFF. The CDR3 nucleotides are TGTGCCAGCAGCGCCAGAGGGATAGGACTAGGATCCTACAATGAGCAGTTCTTC. Together with reference TRBV7-2 and TRBJ2-1, the CDR3 gives the full variable domain: GAGVSQSPSNKVTEKGKDVELRCDPISGHTALYWYRQSLGQGLEFLIYFQGNSAPDKSGLPSDRFSAERTGGSVSTLTIQRTQQEDSAVYLCASSARGIGLGSYNEQFFGPGTRLTVL.

This clone was found a few times. V is TRBV28 and J is TRBJ1-1; D might be TRBD1 (6 bases). Per the germline V gene, CDR1 is MDHEN and CDR2 is SYDVKM. The CDR3 sequence is 13 residues long. The V end was cut by 1 base, the J end by 7 bases, with 10 bases between. CDR3 in amino acids: CASSLSGVYEAFF. In DNA form, the CDR3 reads TGTGCCAGCAGTTTATCAGGGGTTTATGAAGCTTTCTTT.

This clone was counted only a few times. This chain connects TRBV29-1 to TRBJ1-1; TRBD1 aligns across 8 bases. J gave up 3 bases and V 6 bases, and 15 bases lay outside the gene matches. Germline V gene sequence: CDR1 SQVTM, CDR2 ANQGSEA. The length of the CDR3 is 16 residues. DNA for the CDR3: TGCAGCGTCTCAGGGGGCCGGACTCTCGGATACACTGAAGCTTTCTTT. This codes for CSVSGGRTLGYTEAFF. Using reference TRBV29-1 and TRBJ1-1 for the parts outside the CDR3, the full variable domain is SAVISQKPSRDICQRGTSLTIQCQVDSQVTMMFWYRQQPGQSLTLIATANQGSEATYESGFVIDKFPISRPNLTFSTLTVSNMSPEDSSIYLCSVSGGRTLGYTEAFFGQGTRLTVV.

The J gene is TRBJ2-7, the V gene TRBV4-1; 10 bases match TRBD2. The J segment lost 6 bases and the V segment lost 1 base, leaving 6 bases of the junction unmatched. Germline V lookup: CDR1 MGHRA, CDR2 YSYEKL. This CDR3 has 15 amino acids. The CDR3 region is CASSQGLLAGTEQYF. CDR3 nucleotide sequence: TGCGCCAGCAGCCAAGGGTTACTAGCGGGAACCGAGCAGTACTTC.

Concerning this clone itself: The sample has other DNA sequences that encode this CDR3 too. The gene calls are TRBV6-4 and TRBJ1-2, with 10 bases fitting TRBD1. This CDR3 comprises 13 residues. Looked up from germline, CDR1 is MRHNA and CDR2 is SNTAGT. V was clipped by 4 bases and J by 5 bases; unmatched bases: 1. In DNA, the CDR3 is TGTGCCAGCAGTGCGGACAGGGGGTATGGCTACACCTTC. It translates to CASSADRGYGYTF.

Comments on this clone: Other DNA sequences from this sample encode an identical CDR3 as well. The chain is built from TRBV19 and TRBJ2-7; TRBD1 is a possible D gene (6 bases). Per germline, CDR1 LNHDA and CDR2 SQIVND (reference sequence). There are 12 residues in the CDR3. V lost 3 bases and J lost 4, with 7 bases in between. The CDR3 sequence: CASSIQGYEQYF. In DNA form, the CDR3 reads TGTGCCAGTAGTATCCAGGGGTACGAGCAGTACTTC. The variable domain in full, with the rest retrieved from reference TRBV19 and TRBJ2-7, is DGGITQSPKYLFRKEGQNVTLSCEQNLNHDAMYWYRQDPGQGLRLIYYSQIVNDFQKGDIAEGYSVSREKKESFPLTVTSAQKNPTAFYLCASSIQGYEQYFGPGTRLTVT.

The chain uses TRBV5-1 and TRBJ2-7, with a weak D call TRBD2 (6 bases). The CDR3 has 14 amino acids. Looked up from germline, CDR1 is SGHRS and CDR2 is YFSETQ. Trimming took off 1 base at V and 6 bases at J, with 14 bases between the two ends. The CDR3: CASSLLPGVGEQYF. The CDR3 nucleotides are TGCGCCAGCAGCTTGTTACCGGGGGTGGGCGAGCAGTACTTC.

This clone was seen a few times. The J gene is TRBJ2-1, the V gene TRBV6-2 or TRBV6-3; 8 positions agree with TRBD2. Losses at the gene ends were 6 bases for V and 1 base for J; bases not matched to a gene: 2. Germline CDR1 is MNHEY and CDR2 is SVGEGT. The CDR3 contains 14 residues. The CDR3 DNA reads TGTGCCAGCAGGCCTAGCGGGTCCTACAATGAGCAGTTCTTC. Translated: CASRPSGSYNEQFF.

The V gene is TRBV4-3, the J gene TRBJ2-5; 7 nucleotides line up with TRBD2. Trimming cost V 4 bases and J 5 bases; bases outside gene matches: 7. From germline, CDR1 is LGHNA and CDR2 YSLEER. The CDR3 consists of 14 residues. The CDR3 DNA is TGCGCCAGCAGCCTTGGACTAGGCGGGGAGACCCAGTACTTC. Protein: CASSLGLGGETQYF.

At least ten counts were recorded for this clone. CDR3 DNA: TGTGCCAGTAGTATGACAGGGTTTGGGGCCAACGTCCTGACTTTC. This codes for CASSMTGFGANVLTF. V is TRBV19 and J is TRBJ2-6; 7 bases are a match to TRBD1. Germline CDR1 and CDR2: LNHDA and SQIVND (reference sequence). Trimming took 3 bases from V and 3 from J; bases not matched to a gene: 2. The CDR3 runs to 15 residues.

This clone was found once. Germline is not matched at one junction end, which may reflect a read error. The V gene is TRBV7-7, the J gene TRBJ2-1; 8 bases line up with TRBD2. This CDR3 region has 13 residues. Germline CDR1 is SSHAT and CDR2 is FNYEAQ (reference sequence). Here the CDR3 DNA reads TGTGCTAGCAGCCGGACTAGCCAAGGGGAGCAGTTCTTC. Translated, it gives CASSRTSQGEQFF.

The chain joins TRBV3-1 (or the pseudogene TRBV3-2) to TRBJ1-1; D is unresolved. Germline V gene lookup returns CDR1 LGHDT and CDR2 YNNKEL (reference sequence). V lost 3 bases and J lost 6, with 8 bases in between. The CDR3 consists of 12 residues. CDR3 DNA: TGTGCCAGCAGCCATATTGGGCCTGAAGCTTTCTTT. Translation gives CASSHIGPEAFF.